These 32 T cell receptor beta chains were sequenced from one sample in a study of OX40 agonist ivuxolimab in advanced cancers. This table comes from immunoSEQ multiplex PCR, and its TCRdb copy is limited to in-frame clones, with some not included. This table holds around 65,000 clones, approximately 88% found once. Sample: CD4+ or CD8+ T cells sorted from blood, taken in a trial of the OX40 agonist ivuxolimab. These receptors were obtained from an adult with an advanced solid tumor such as melanoma, head and neck, liver or kidney cancer.

The V gene is TRBV10-3, the J gene TRBJ2-3; possibly TRBD2 for D (7 bases). Trimming stripped 10 bases from V and 1 base from J, with 18 bases between. CDR3 size: 15 residues. The V gene's germline CDR1 is ENHRY and CDR2 SYGVKD. CDR3 DNA sequence: TGTGCCACCGATAGGGGGGAGGGGGGCACAGATACGCAGTATTTT. It translates to CATDRGEGGTDTQYF.

The chain joins TRBV19 to TRBJ2-2; 10 positions match TRBD2. This CDR3 has 17 amino acids. Trimming removed 6 bases from V and 6 bases from J; junction bases left unmatched: 13. CDR1 and CDR2 (germline): LNHDA, SQIVND (reference sequence). The CDR3 reads CASRRPPGLAIAGELFF. The CDR3, as DNA: TGTGCCAGTAGGAGACCCCCGGGACTAGCGATCGCCGGGGAGCTGTTTTTT.

J is TRBJ2-1 and V is TRBV28; 11 bases fit TRBD2. With V trimmed by 4 bases and J by 5 bases, 10 bases remained unmatched. The CDR3 has 17 residues. Per germline, CDR1 MDHEN and CDR2 SYDVKM. The CDR3 DNA reads as TGTGCCAGCAGTTGGGTAGCGGGAGGGCCGATAAACAATGAGCAGTTCTTC. The encoded protein is CASSWVAGGPINNEQFF.

V gene TRBV19 combines with J gene TRBJ1-2, with 8 bases lining up with TRBD1. Trimming at V came to 6 bases and at J to 4 bases, leaving 4 bases not matched to a gene. The CDR3 consists of 13 residues. Germline V gives CDR1 LNHDA, CDR2 SQIVND (reference sequence). The CDR3 reads CASSPGTGYGYTF. CDR3 nucleotide sequence: TGTGCCAGTAGCCCCGGGACAGGCTATGGCTACACCTTC. Using reference TRBV19 and TRBJ1-2 for the parts outside the CDR3, the full variable domain is DGGITQSPKYLFRKEGQNVTLSCEQNLNHDAMYWYRQDPGQGLRLIYYSQIVNDFQKGDIAEGYSVSREKKESFPLTVTSAQKNPTAFYLCASSPGTGYGYTFGSGTRLTVV.

The chain recombines TRBV19 with TRBJ2-5; 7 bases match TRBD2. CDR1 is LNHDA and CDR2 is SQIVND in the germline V gene (reference sequence). This CDR3 has 12 amino acids. Losses at the gene ends were 5 bases for V and 4 bases for J; bases not matched to a gene: 1. CDR3 sequence reads: CASSGRGETQYF. The CDR3 DNA reads TGTGCCAGTAGTGGGAGGGGAGAGACCCAGTACTTC.

The chain carries TRBV6-4 and TRBJ2-3; 8 bases line up with TRBD2. This CDR3 spans 15 amino acids. In germline, CDR1 is MRHNA, CDR2 SNTAGT. V lost 0 bases and J lost 1; bases outside the gene matches: 0. The CDR3 loop reads CASSDSSGGTDTQYF. Here the CDR3 DNA reads TGTGCCAGCAGTGACTCTAGCGGGGGCACAGATACGCAGTATTTT.

The chain is built from TRBV9 and TRBJ1-5; 7 bases are a match to TRBD1. Germline values: CDR1 SGDLS, CDR2 YYNGEE. V lost 0 bases, J lost 1 base, and 1 base stayed unmatched. The CDR3 is 15 amino acids. CDR3 in amino acids: CASSVGGQSNQPQHF. The CDR3 nucleotides are TGTGCCAGCAGCGTAGGGGGACAGAGCAATCAGCCCCAGCATTTT.

The V gene is TRBV6-5, the J gene TRBJ1-4, with D hard to call. Germline V gene lookup returns CDR1 MNHEY and CDR2 SVGAGI. The V end was cut by 6 bases, the J end by 8 bases, with 13 bases between. The CDR3 sequence is 13 residues long. The CDR3 region has the DNA TGTGCCAGCAGGGCCCCGGGAATGGAAAAACTGTTTTTT. Translation: CASRAPGMEKLFF.

DNA for the CDR3: TGTGCCAGCAGCCGGACTAGCGACACCGGGGAGCTGTTTTTT. It specifies CASSRTSDTGELFF. V and J are TRBV7-2 and TRBJ2-2, with 9 bases fitting TRBD2. The CDR3 has 14 amino acids. Germline V lookup: CDR1 SGHTA, CDR2 FQGNSA. V lost 5 bases and J lost 3; bases outside the gene matches: 1.

V and J are TRBV5-6 and TRBJ2-7, with D maybe TRBD2 (6 bases). Trimming cost V 2 bases and J 3 bases, with 9 bases left between them. Germline CDR1 reads SGHDT; CDR2 reads YYEEEE. The CDR3 contains 13 residues. CDR3 region: CASSFGTGYEQYF. In DNA, the CDR3 is TGTGCCAGCAGCTTTGGGACTGGCTACGAGCAGTACTTC.

The sample holds one count of this clone. This rearrangement joins TRBV10-3 to TRBJ2-2, with 7 bases identical to TRBD1. The CDR3 has 14 residues. Per the germline V gene, CDR1 is ENHRY and CDR2 is SYGVKD. The J segment lost 7 bases and the V segment lost 4 bases, leaving 6 bases of the junction unmatched. Written as DNA, the CDR3 is TGTGCCATCAGTGTTGAGGGGGCAATCGGGGAGCTGTTTTTT. Translating gives CAISVEGAIGELFF.

CDR3 amino acids: CASSGRAANTEAFF. The CDR3 bases are TGCGCCAGCAGTGGAAGGGCCGCGAACACTGAAGCTTTCTTT. The chain links TRBV5-1 to TRBJ1-1; D gene uncertain. The V gene's germline CDR1 is SGHRS and CDR2 YFSETQ. The CDR3 runs to 14 residues. V shed 5 bases and J shed 1 base, with 12 bases lying between them.

This chain connects TRBV7-9 to TRBJ2-7, with a possible D match to TRBD2 (5 bases). CDR3 length equals 16 residues. Germline CDR1 SEHNR, CDR2 FQNEAQ (reference sequence). V was cut by 3 bases and J by 2 bases, with 17 bases left in between. The CDR3 DNA reads as TGTGCCAGCAGCTTTACACAAGCGGAAAGGGCCTACGAGCAGTACTTC. It specifies CASSFTQAERAYEQYF.

The rearrangement joins TRBV28 to TRBJ1-5; 9 bases map to TRBD1. The CDR3 sequence is 15 residues long. The ends lost 6 bases at V and 3 bases at J; junction bases unmatched: 6. In germline, CDR1 is MDHEN, CDR2 SYDVKM. The CDR3 DNA sequence: TGTGCCAGCAGACCGGGACAGGGCAACAATCAGCCCCAGCATTTT. Encoded protein: CASRPGQGNNQPQHF.

This chain uses TRBV5-1 with TRBJ1-1; D call uncertain. The CDR3 runs to 13 residues. CDR1 and CDR2 from the germline V gene are SGHRS and YFSETQ. V was shortened by 0 bases and J by 5 bases, with 8 bases between the two germline ends. Here the CDR3 reads CASSLEEKTEAFF. Written as DNA, the CDR3 is TGCGCCAGCAGCTTGGAGGAGAAAACTGAAGCTTTCTTT.

The chain joins TRBV10-1 to TRBJ1-1; D uncertain. Germline V gene lookup returns CDR1 WNHNN and CDR2 SYGVQD (reference sequence). V was clipped by 4 bases and J by 1 base, with 13 bases between them. This CDR3 has 15 amino acids. The CDR3 DNA follows: TGCGCCAGCAGTGTGACACCCAAGCCGAACACTGAAGCTTTCTTT. This encodes CASSVTPKPNTEAFF.

The chain uses TRBV5-4 and TRBJ2-3, with TRBD1 matching 10 bases. V dropped 4 bases and J dropped 1; count of bases not matched to a gene: 6. The CDR3 contains 16 residues. Looked up from germline, CDR1 is SGHNT and CDR2 is YYREEE (reference sequence). The DNA of the CDR3 is TGTGCCAGCAGCGCTTACGGGACAGGGGGCACAGATACGCAGTATTTT. Its translation: CASSAYGTGGTDTQYF.

V gene TRBV6-1 combines with J gene TRBJ1-5; 9 bases map to TRBD1. The length of the CDR3 is 13 residues. CDR1 and CDR2 (germline): MNHNS, SASEGT. Trimming cost V 6 bases and J 9 bases; bases outside gene matches: 6. The CDR3 DNA reads as TGTGCCAGCAGCAGACAGGGGGGTTGGCCCCAGCATTTT. It encodes CASSRQGGWPQHF.

The genes are TRBV27 and TRBJ2-1; D is unclear. V lost 5 bases to trimming and J lost 3 bases, with 11 bases between them. Germline V gene sequence: CDR1 MNHEY, CDR2 SMNVEV (reference sequence). The CDR3 has 14 amino acids. Written as DNA, the CDR3 is TGTGCCAGCAGTCGTTTAAGTATCTACAATGAGCAGTTCTTC. Translating gives CASSRLSIYNEQFF.

The chain recombines TRBV19 with TRBJ2-1; TRBD2 agrees at 14 bases. The CDR3 is 18 amino acids. The germline gives CDR1 LNHDA, CDR2 SQIVND (reference sequence). Trimming cost V 5 bases and J 9 bases; bases outside gene matches: 15. The CDR3 region is CASSPGNPGLAGVFEQFF. The CDR3 DNA reads TGTGCCAGTAGTCCCGGAAACCCGGGACTAGCGGGAGTCTTTGAGCAGTTCTTC.

This clone showed up just a few times. The rearrangement joins TRBV11-2 to TRBJ1-3, with D possibly being TRBD1 (6 bases). CDR1 and CDR2 (germline): SGHAT, FQNNGV. The CDR3 consists of 14 residues. V dropped 6 bases and J dropped 2 bases, with 11 bases sitting between them. CDR3 nucleotides: TGTGCCAGCAGATACAGGGTCGCTGGAAACACCATATATTTT. Translating gives CASRYRVAGNTIYF.

V usage is TRBV4-3 and J usage is TRBJ1-2; no definite D call. With 1 base removed from V and 3 bases from J, the gap between germline ends came to 15 bases. The CDR3 spans 16 residues. Germline V gene data show CDR1 as LGHNA and CDR2 as YSLEER. In DNA form, the CDR3 reads TGCGCCAGCAGCCAAGGGGCCCCAGCGGGAGACTATGGCTACACCTTC. It encodes CASSQGAPAGDYGYTF.

The chain is built from TRBV4-1 and TRBJ1-2; TRBD1 agrees at 8 bases. V lost 4 bases, J lost 3 bases, and 13 bases stayed unmatched. From germline, CDR1 is MGHRA and CDR2 YSYEKL. The CDR3 has 17 residues. In DNA, the CDR3 is TGCGCCAGCAGCCCCACAAGATCGCCGGACAGGGACTATGGCTACACCTTC. Its protein is CASSPTRSPDRDYGYTF.

The chain links TRBV20-1 to TRBJ2-7; TRBD1 is a possible D gene (5 bases). CDR1 and CDR2 (germline): DFQATT, SNEGSKA (reference sequence). Trimming removed 6 bases from V and 11 bases from J, with 14 bases in between. This CDR3 is 10 amino acids long. CDR3 coding DNA: TGCAGTGCCAGATCAGGGCTGGAGTACTTC. Translation: CSARSGLEYF.

The chain employs TRBV6-1 and TRBJ1-2, with 7 bases fitting TRBD1. The V and J ends lost 7 bases and 5 bases, in that order; junction bases with no gene match: 10. CDR1 is MNHNS and CDR2 is SASEGT in the germline V gene. This CDR3 contains 14 residues. This CDR3 reads CASTPTGWEYGYTF. CDR3 DNA sequence: TGTGCCAGCACCCCGACAGGGTGGGAATATGGCTACACCTTC.

This chain connects TRBV29-1 to TRBJ1-2, with D tentatively TRBD1 (5 bases). Germline V gene data show CDR1 as SQVTM and CDR2 as ANQGSEA. V lost 8 bases, J lost 6 bases, and 16 bases lay in between. The CDR3 covers 12 residues. CDR3 amino acids: CSYGPGVHGYTF. The CDR3 DNA is TGCAGCTATGGACCGGGGGTACATGGCTACACCTTC. Based on the CDR3 plus reference TRBV29-1 and TRBJ1-2, the full variable domain is SAVISQKPSRDICQRGTSLTIQCQVDSQVTMMFWYRQQPGQSLTLIATANQGSEATYESGFVIDKFPISRPNLTFSTLTVSNMSPEDSSIYLCSYGPGVHGYTFGSGTRLTVV.

This chain joins TRBV5-1 and TRBJ1-1, with D possibly being TRBD1 (5 bases). The CDR3 contains 15 residues. Germline V gene lookup returns CDR1 SGHRS and CDR2 YFSETQ. Between the trimmed V and J ends, which lost 4 bases and 8 bases, there was a span of 21 bases. The CDR3 DNA reads TGCGCCAGCAGCCGTACCACTGGACAAGGAGCCGAAGCTTTCTTT. This encodes CASSRTTGQGAEAFF.

The chain is built from TRBV11-3 and TRBJ2-2; no definite D call. Per germline, CDR1 SGHNT and CDR2 YENEEA. V was cut by 5 bases and J by 6 bases, with 13 bases left in between. The CDR3 has 14 amino acids. In DNA, the CDR3 is TGTGCCAGCAGCCCTGGCGTGGGCCCCGGGGAGCTGTTTTTT. This translates into CASSPGVGPGELFF.

This clone is medium-sized in the sample. CDR3 in DNA: TGTGCCAGCAGCTCGGGATCCCTGTACTTC. It is translated as CASSSGSLYF. The chain employs TRBV11-2 and TRBJ2-7, with TRBD2 as a possible D gene (5 bases). Trimming stripped 4 bases from V and 12 bases from J, with 10 bases between. The CDR3 has 10 residues. Germline-derived CDR1 and CDR2 are SGHAT and FQNNGV.

This chain joins TRBV7-8 and TRBJ2-3, with TRBD1 identical over 9 bases. Germline trimming cut 6 bases from V and 5 bases from J; bases unmatched to any gene: 6. This CDR3 contains 14 residues. Germline-derived CDR1 and CDR2 are SGHVS and FQNEAQ. The DNA for the CDR3 is TGTGCCAGCAGGAACAGGGGGCGTGAAGATACGCAGTATTTT. This encodes CASRNRGREDTQYF.

This clone was recorded only once. The V gene is TRBV27, the J gene TRBJ1-2; D is uncertain. CDR1 and CDR2 from the germline V gene are MNHEY and SMNVEV (reference sequence). The CDR3 has 13 amino acids. V lost 3 bases and J 2 bases, leaving 7 bases between the germline ends. The CDR3 region has the DNA TGTGCCAGCAGTTTCGAGCGGAACTATGGCTACACCTTC. It translates to CASSFERNYGYTF.

The chain uses TRBV29-1 and TRBJ2-5, with TRBD2 matching 10 bases. The V gene's germline CDR1 is SQVTM and CDR2 ANQGSEA. The CDR3 totals 16 residues. Unmatched junction bases numbered 6, after V lost 1 base and J lost 1 base. The CDR3: CSVEVGLAVLQETQYF. CDR3 coding DNA: TGCAGCGTTGAAGTTGGACTAGCGGTACTCCAAGAGACCCAGTACTTC. Variable domain in full (rest from reference TRBV29-1 and TRBJ2-5): SAVISQKPSRDICQRGTSLTIQCQVDSQVTMMFWYRQQPGQSLTLIATANQGSEATYESGFVIDKFPISRPNLTFSTLTVSNMSPEDSSIYLCSVEVGLAVLQETQYFGPGTRLLVL.